The T cell receptor (beta chain) described here comes from a study of response to subunit inactivated influenza vaccine. Germline CDR1 DFQATT, CDR2 SNEGSKA (reference sequence). This CDR3 region has 13 residues. The trim removed 2 bases at V and 3 bases at J, leaving 3 bases unmatched. TCRdb re-called the RT-PCR reads through MiXCR, storing one row per CDR3 protein. The table shows some 540,000 distinct CDR3 sequences, with around 25% occurring only once. This sample was shared with a second study, whose subject was T cells expressing NK-cell markers. According to that study: As the method of synthesis, 5'RACE template switching with UMIs yielded TCR beta cDNA. The study did not resolve the HCMV specificity of expanded NKG2C+ T cell clones.

The sample here was CD4+ T cells sorted from PBMCs, taken 11 to 12 days after vaccination. This sequence joins TRBV20-1 and TRBJ1-1; 7 bases map to TRBD1. This TCR came from a man aged 50 to 59 who received an inactivated influenza vaccine. The CDR3 loop reads CSARRGLDTEAFF. The CDR3 bases are TGCAGTGCTAGAAGGGGGCTGGACACTGAAGCTTTCTTT.